The sequence of this TCR beta chain was determined in a study of spatial heterogeneity in lung cancer. In the study overall: Consistent detection of more beta-chain than alpha-chain sequences was observed.

Points from the study as a whole: Ubiquitous expanded tumor TCRs were observed in blood more at resection than follow-up.

Described time point: sample taken at primary tumor resection. Whole RNA, isolated from tumor, nontumor lung or frozen PBMC, was sequenced without prior sorting. Each TCR cDNA molecule bore a unique molecular identifier. TCRdb passed the 5' RACE reads through MiXCR, listing each CDR3 protein once. Of over 2,000 distinct CDR3 sequences listed, 15% to 20% are singletons. This clonotype is classed as medium-sized. Its specificity is not known. Looked up from germline, CDR1 is LGHDT and CDR2 is YNNKEL (reference sequence). The length of the CDR3 is 16 residues. Trimming shortened V by 0 bases and J by 8 bases, and 16 bases separated the two germline ends.

The origin of this receptor is a male donor with early-stage non-small cell lung cancer. Here the sequenced sample was PBMCs, taken at surgery. The chain is built from TRBV3-1 and TRBJ1-4, with TRBD1 as a possible D gene (5 bases). The CDR3 loop is CASSQDGKGSVEKLFF. As DNA, the CDR3 is TGTGCCAGCAGCCAAGATGGGAAGGGGTCGGTCGAAAAACTGTTTTTT.